This T cell receptor beta chain was captured in a study of cytomegalovirus exposure and HLA in healthy donors. Study information: Earlier work reported 117 million unique TCR beta sequences from about 170 million T cells.

A note on this clone: The target antigen is unknown.

Study-level findings and limits: Exclusion applied to some V segments, including TRBV6-2 and TRBV6-3, as they were indistinguishable. It has been reported that TCR beta sequences accurately predicted the HLA-A and HLA-B alleles of most subjects. Accounts indicate the classifier identified cytomegalovirus status with strong specificity and sensitivity.

Trimming at V came to 8 bases and at J to 3 bases, leaving 15 bases not matched to a gene. The CDR3 runs 16 residues. Germline V gives CDR1 MDHEN, CDR2 SYDVKM. The PCR employed 60 Vbeta primers together with 13 Jbeta primers. This table comes from immunoSEQ multiplex PCR, and its TCRdb copy is limited to in-frame clones, with some not included. The data show 130,000 to 150,000 clones, roughly 80% seen once. This clonotype originated in a middle-aged woman in good health and CMV-seropositive. Sequenced input: PBMCs. V usage is TRBV28 and J usage is TRBJ2-7; TRBD2 matches 8 bases. The CDR3 sequence: CASRRGGIFALYEQYF. The CDR3 nucleotides read TGTGCCAGCCGACGGGGGGGTATTTTCGCGCTCTACGAGCAGTACTTC.